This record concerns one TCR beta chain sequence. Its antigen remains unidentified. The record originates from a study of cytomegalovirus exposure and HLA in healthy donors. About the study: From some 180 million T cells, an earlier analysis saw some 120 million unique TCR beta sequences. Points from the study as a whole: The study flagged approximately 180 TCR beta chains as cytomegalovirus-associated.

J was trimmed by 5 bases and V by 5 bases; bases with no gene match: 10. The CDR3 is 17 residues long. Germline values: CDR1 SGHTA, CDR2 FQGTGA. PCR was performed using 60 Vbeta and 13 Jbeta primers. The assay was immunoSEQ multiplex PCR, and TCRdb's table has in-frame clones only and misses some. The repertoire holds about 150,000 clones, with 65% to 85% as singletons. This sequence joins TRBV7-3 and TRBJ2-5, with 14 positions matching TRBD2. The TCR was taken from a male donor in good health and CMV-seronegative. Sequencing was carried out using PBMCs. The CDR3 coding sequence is TGTGCCAGCAGCACGACTAGCGGGAGGGTGGCACCGGAGACCCAGTACTTC. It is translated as CASSTTSGRVAPETQYF.